This T cell receptor beta chain originates from a study of cytomegalovirus exposure and HLA in healthy donors. Study findings and constraints: Several of the most significant clusters appeared, in a later analysis, to be linked to common viral pathogens. Sequencing likely produced, as an artifact, a cluster of highly shared sequence variants. Fewer N-insertions (relative to the approximately 700-donor mean) were reportedly seen in an Asian-associated ancestry cluster in a later analysis. In an earlier analysis, about 87% or about 30%: the productive usage of most TCR beta V segments.

About this clone: Its cognate antigen is unknown.

Germline values: CDR1 SGDLS, CDR2 YYNGEE. V lost 2 bases and J lost 2, with 13 bases in between. The length of the CDR3 is 15 residues. It was with 60 Vbeta and 13 Jbeta primers that the PCR ran. Sequencing was performed with immunoSEQ multiplex PCR; in TCRdb, only in-frame clones are kept and a portion is missing. The top ten hold 1% to 1.5% of the sample, which has under 150,000 clones, approximately 80% seen once. This sequence joins TRBV9 and TRBJ2-5; possibly TRBD2 for D (7 bases). The sequence was obtained from a male donor in good health and CMV-seropositive. Sequenced: PBMCs. CDR3 loop: CASSVSGGTQETQYF. The CDR3 DNA is TGTGCCAGCAGCGTCTCCGGGGGGACACAAGAGACCCAGTACTTC.